A single sample gave rise to the 9 T cell receptor beta chains below, sequenced in a study of cytomegalovirus exposure and HLA in healthy donors. The PCR was carried out with 60 Vbeta primers and 13 Jbeta primers. Generated by immunoSEQ multiplex PCR, the TCRdb table keeps only in-frame clones and is missing some. The sample lists roughly 290,000 clones; under 90% were seen once. Sequenced material: PBMCs. Every receptor here comes from a girl aged 2 to 9 in good health and CMV-seronegative.

The CDR3 is CASSNVRSSYEQYF. The CDR3 coding sequence is TGTGCCAGTAGTAATGTGAGGAGCTCCTACGAGCAGTACTTC. V gene TRBV19 combines with J gene TRBJ2-7; no clear D. The V end lost 4 bases, the J end lost 0 bases, and 10 bases lay between the germline ends. The CDR3 covers 14 residues. CDR1 is LNHDA and CDR2 is SQIVND in the germline V gene (reference sequence).

This clone was seen only once. The sample holds other DNA sequences that translate to the same CDR3. J is TRBJ1-1 and V is TRBV5-4; D ambiguous. Trimming stripped 0 bases from V and 1 base from J, with 4 bases between. The CDR3 consists of 13 residues. Germline CDR1 SGHNT, CDR2 YYREEE (reference sequence). Written as DNA, the CDR3 is TGTGCCAGCAGCTTGGACAGGAACACTGAAGCTTTCTTT. Translation gives CASSLDRNTEAFF.

The chain is built from TRBV6-5 and TRBJ2-7; TRBD2 is a possible D gene (5 bases). The germline V gene has CDR1 MNHEY and CDR2 SVGAGI. This CDR3 is built from 15 residues. The ends were cut back, 5 bases at V and 7 bases at J, with 21 bases in the middle. CDR3 nucleotide sequence: TGTGCCAGCAGTCCCCACGAGGGTAGCTCTAAAGAGCAGTACTTC. Its protein is CASSPHEGSSKEQYF.

This chain uses TRBV10-3 with TRBJ1-5; TRBD1 might be the D (5 bases). Germline lookup yields CDR1 ENHRY and CDR2 SYGVKD. The V end was cut by 1 base, the J end by 0 bases, with 13 bases between. There are 17 residues in the CDR3. CDR3 protein: CAISEYGGALSNQPQHF. The CDR3 nucleotides read TGTGCCATCAGTGAGTATGGAGGGGCCCTTAGCAATCAGCCCCAGCATTTT.

This chain connects TRBV28 to TRBJ2-5, with a possible D match to TRBD2 (5 bases). V was pared by 6 bases and J by 5 bases, with 19 bases between. Germline CDR1 MDHEN, CDR2 SYDVKM. CDR3 length: 15 residues. CDR3 region: CASSLLREGPETQYF. DNA for the CDR3: TGTGCCAGCAGCCTACTCCGCGAGGGTCCGGAGACCCAGTACTTC.

This chain links TRBV6-5 with TRBJ2-7; TRBD1 might be the D (6 bases). Germline assignment: CDR1 MNHEY and CDR2 SVGAGI. CDR3 length equals 14 residues. The V end was cut by 9 bases, the J end by 5 bases, with 20 bases between. CDR3: CASSPRDRMDEQYF. For the CDR3, the DNA is TGTGCCAGTTCCCCCCGAGACAGGATGGACGAGCAGTACTTC.

This sequence joins TRBV27 and TRBJ1-5; 7 nucleotides match TRBD1. The CDR3 covers 18 residues. Germline CDR1 and CDR2: MNHEY and SMNVEV (reference sequence). V trimming: 0 bases; J trimming: 0 bases; junction bases outside the gene matches: 8. DNA for the CDR3: TGTGCCAGCAGTTTATCGGCGGGACAGAGCTATAGCAATCAGCCCCAGCATTTT. This codes for CASSLSAGQSYSNQPQHF.

The V call is TRBV7-6, the J call TRBJ2-2, with 8 bases lining up with TRBD2. This CDR3 spans 18 amino acids. The germline gives CDR1 SGHVS, CDR2 FNYEAQ. The V and J ends lost 5 bases and 3 bases, in that order; junction bases with no gene match: 14. CDR3: CASSHPQTGTRDTGELFF. The CDR3 DNA reads as TGTGCCAGCAGCCACCCGCAAACCGGGACTAGGGACACCGGGGAGCTGTTTTTT. Combining the CDR3 with reference TRBV7-6 and TRBJ2-2 gives the whole variable domain GAGVSQSPRYKVTKRGQDVALRCDPISGHVSLYWYRQALGQGPEFLTYFNYEAQQDKSGLPNDRFSAERPEGSISTLTIQRTEQRDSAMYRCASSHPQTGTRDTGELFFGEGSRLTVL.

Comments on this clone: One end of the junction is discordant with germline, which a read error may explain. The chain uses TRBV6-1 and TRBJ1-1; D remains ambiguous. Germline V gene sequence: CDR1 MNHNS, CDR2 SASEGT. CDR3 size: 13 residues. In DNA form, the CDR3 reads TGTGCCAGCAGTGAAGCTCTTAACAGTGAAGCTTTCTTT. It yields the protein CASSEALNSEAFF.